This entry lists 11 T cell receptor beta chains sequenced from one sample in a study of shared clonotypes between healthy human individuals. Naivety among CD8 cells was defined by CD45RO negativity and positive CCR7 selection, thereby excluding terminally differentiated effector memory CD45RA+ cells. Profiled with immunoSEQ multiplex PCR; TCRdb holds only in-frame clones, not every one. The sample has roughly 850,000 clones, roughly 96% seen once. Source material: naive CD8+ T cells sorted from blood. These receptors came from a man between 25 and 39 years old in good health.

The chain combines TRBV7-2 with TRBJ2-3; D call uncertain. The CDR3 is 14 amino acids. The V gene's germline CDR1 is SGHTA and CDR2 FQGNSA. V was shortened by 0 bases and J by 3 bases, with 7 bases between the two germline ends. The CDR3 DNA follows: TGTGCCAGCAGCTTAGCAGACCAGACAGATACGCAGTATTTT. Encoded protein: CASSLADQTDTQYF.

The chain couples TRBV5-4 to TRBJ2-2; D is unresolved. CDR3 size: 14 residues. Germline V CDR1 and CDR2: SGHNT, YYREEE (reference sequence). Trimming took 2 bases from V and 8 from J, leaving 13 bases between them. CDR3 protein: CASSFGDFSGELFF. The CDR3 DNA sequence: TGTGCCAGCAGCTTCGGCGACTTCTCGGGGGAGCTGTTTTTT.

The chain has TRBV5-5 and TRBJ2-4; 7 positions agree with TRBD2. V shed 4 bases, J shed 2 bases, and the junction held 9 bases outside the gene matches. Germline lookup yields CDR1 SGHKS and CDR2 YYEKEE (reference sequence). The CDR3 is 16 residues long. This CDR3 is CASSTRLALTKNIQYF. The CDR3 bases are TGTGCCAGCAGCACCCGACTAGCTCTAACCAAAAACATTCAGTACTTC. Looking up the rest from reference TRBV5-5 and TRBJ2-4 gives the full variable domain: DAGVTQSPTHLIKTRGQQVTLRCSPISGHKSVSWYQQVLGQGPQFIFQYYEKEERGRGNFPDRFSARQFPNYSSELNVNALLLGDSALYLCASSTRLALTKNIQYFGAGTRLSVL.

The chain links TRBV9 to TRBJ2-2, with 8 bases identical to TRBD1. The CDR3 runs to 14 residues. Germline V gene data show CDR1 as SGDLS and CDR2 as YYNGEE. The trim removed 7 bases at V and 6 bases at J, leaving 8 bases unmatched. CDR3 sequence: CASDGQGRSGELFF. The CDR3 DNA reads TGTGCCAGCGATGGACAGGGACGTTCCGGGGAGCTGTTTTTT.

This rearrangement joins TRBV14 to TRBJ2-1, with unresolved D. V was cut by 1 base and J by 7 bases, with 8 bases left in between. This CDR3 comprises 13 residues. Germline values: CDR1 SGHDN, CDR2 FVKESK. CDR3 loop: CASSQVNKNEQFF. DNA for the CDR3: TGTGCCAGCAGCCAAGTTAACAAGAATGAGCAGTTCTTC.

This clone appeared once. V gene TRBV28 combines with J gene TRBJ1-1; maybe TRBD1 (5 bases). V was shortened by 3 bases and J by 5 bases, with 10 bases between the two germline ends. The CDR3 is made up of 13 amino acids. CDR1 and CDR2 (germline): MDHEN, SYDVKM. Here the CDR3 reads CASSLVGPTEAFF. The CDR3 coding sequence is TGTGCCAGCAGTTTGGTGGGGCCTACTGAAGCTTTCTTT.

The CDR3 is CASEDNEQFF. CDR3 DNA sequence: TGTGCCAGCGAAGACAATGAGCAGTTCTTC. V usage is TRBV7-9 and J usage is TRBJ2-1; no firm D call. The CDR3 runs to 10 residues. Germline V gene data show CDR1 as SEHNR and CDR2 as FQNEAQ (reference sequence). V was trimmed by 8 bases and J by 5 bases, leaving 4 bases between them. Together with reference TRBV7-9 and TRBJ2-1, the CDR3 gives the full variable domain: DTGVSQNPRHKITKRGQNVTFRCDPISEHNRLYWYRQTLGQGPEFLTYFQNEAQLEKSRLLSDRFSAERPKGSFSTLEIQRTEQGDSAMYLCASEDNEQFFGPGTRLTVL.

The genes are TRBV10-2 and TRBJ2-7; unclear D gene. CDR1 is WSHSY, CDR2 SAAADI, per germline. The CDR3 extends over 14 amino acids. Between the trimmed V and J ends, which lost 4 bases and 0 bases, there was a span of 10 bases. CDR3 sequence reads: CASSVVGLSYEQYF. The CDR3 bases are TGCGCCAGCAGTGTTGTCGGGCTCTCCTACGAGCAGTACTTC.

The rearrangement uses TRBV27 and TRBJ2-6; 8 nucleotides agree with TRBD2. This CDR3 region has 17 residues. The junction had 8 bases not matched to a gene; V was cut back by 5 bases and J by 2 bases. Germline CDR1 is MNHEY and CDR2 is SMNVEV (reference sequence). Here the CDR3 DNA reads TGTGCCAGCAGTCTCGGACTAGCCCCTCCTGGGGCCAACGTCCTGACTTTC. Translation: CASSLGLAPPGANVLTF.

This clone came up once. The chain has TRBV9 and TRBJ1-1, with unresolved D. The CDR3 consists of 12 residues. Trimming removed 7 bases at V and 4 bases at J, with 11 bases between. From germline, CDR1 is SGDLS and CDR2 YYNGEE. CDR3 sequence: CASGPARTEAFF. The CDR3 DNA is TGTGCCAGCGGACCGGCGCGCACTGAAGCTTTCTTT.

V and J are TRBV7-6 and TRBJ2-1; 9 nucleotides agree with TRBD1. V trimming: 4 bases; J trimming: 13 bases; junction bases outside the gene matches: 8. There are 13 residues in the CDR3. The V gene's germline CDR1 is SGHVS and CDR2 FNYEAQ. The CDR3 DNA reads TGTGCCAGCAGCTCTGGACAGGGGCCCACCCAGTTCTTC. It yields the protein CASSSGQGPTQFF.